The 10 T cell receptor beta chains listed next were all sequenced from one sample in a study of radiotherapy plus CTLA-4 blockade in lung cancer. The protocol was immunoSEQ multiplex PCR, while the TCRdb copy is restricted to in-frame clones and leaves out a portion. The repertoire holds approximately 65,000 clones, with roughly 80% as singletons. Material: peripheral blood, obtained from a patient treated with radiotherapy plus ipilimumab. Receptors originate from a human donor with non-small cell lung cancer who had a complete response to radiotherapy plus ipilimumab.

This rearrangement joins TRBV29-1 to TRBJ2-3; TRBD2 agrees at 13 bases. The CDR3 totals 14 residues. J was trimmed by 4 bases and V by 4 bases; bases with no gene match: 2. Germline-derived CDR1 and CDR2 are SQVTM and ANQGSEA. The CDR3 region is CSVGTSGSSDTQYF. Here the CDR3 DNA reads TGCAGCGTTGGGACTAGCGGGAGCTCAGATACGCAGTATTTT.

V usage is TRBV4-3 and J usage is TRBJ2-5; D ambiguous. CDR1 LGHNA and CDR2 YSLEER come from the germline V gene. This CDR3 is 13 amino acids long. Trimming left V 0 bases short and J 7 bases short, with 9 bases between. CDR3 sequence reads: CASSQEGWGTQYF. The CDR3, as DNA: TGCGCCAGCAGCCAAGAAGGGTGGGGGACCCAGTACTTC.

The J gene is TRBJ2-3, the V gene TRBV6-1; 11 nucleotides agree with TRBD2. The CDR3 runs to 17 residues. Trimming took 4 bases from V and 0 from J; bases not matched to a gene: 6. Germline CDR1 MNHNS, CDR2 SASEGT. The CDR3 bases are TGTGCCAGCAGTGTATCTAGCGGGAGGCTTAGCACAGATACGCAGTATTTT. This encodes CASSVSSGRLSTDTQYF.

The chain employs TRBV5-4 and TRBJ2-1; 8 bases are a match to TRBD2. Germline lookup yields CDR1 SGHNT and CDR2 YYREEE (reference sequence). The CDR3 contains 15 residues. Trimming took 4 bases from V and 2 from J; bases not matched to a gene: 5. The CDR3: CASSPGGGTYNEQFF. CDR3 coding DNA: TGTGCCAGCAGCCCCGGGGGGGGGACCTACAATGAGCAGTTCTTC.

This clone has a handful of counts. This chain connects TRBV7-9 to TRBJ1-1, with D possibly TRBD1 on 6 matching bases. The length of the CDR3 is 15 residues. The germline V gene encodes CDR1 SEHNR and CDR2 FQNEAQ (reference sequence). Between the trimmed V and J ends, which lost 0 bases and 3 bases, there was a span of 11 bases. Here the CDR3 reads CASSLASGGHTEAFF. CDR3 coding DNA: TGTGCCAGCAGCTTAGCGAGCGGGGGGCACACTGAAGCTTTCTTT.

The J gene is TRBJ2-7, the V gene TRBV6-1; D unresolved. The V and J ends lost 4 bases and 3 bases respectively, with 19 bases between them. The length of the CDR3 is 16 residues. The germline CDR1 and CDR2 sequences are MNHNS and SASEGT. The CDR3 sequence is CASSASGNLGSYEQYF. CDR3 nucleotide sequence: TGTGCCAGCAGTGCAAGTGGCAACCTGGGCAGCTACGAGCAGTACTTC.

This clone was seen only a few times. This chain connects TRBV18 to TRBJ1-1, with D unresolved. This CDR3 comprises 14 residues. The germline V gene encodes CDR1 KGHSH and CDR2 LQKENI. V was cut by 3 bases and J by 2 bases, with 10 bases left in between. Here the CDR3 reads CASSPLQDNTEAFF. CDR3 DNA sequence: TGTGCCAGCTCACCTCTCCAGGACAACACTGAAGCTTTCTTT.

This chain links TRBV29-1 with TRBJ1-1; D remains unclear. The CDR3 length is 12 residues. V was trimmed by 3 bases and J by 8 bases, leaving 13 bases between them. The V gene's germline CDR1 is SQVTM and CDR2 ANQGSEA. The CDR3 DNA sequence: TGCAGCGTTGAGAGTGGACCAACCGAAGCTTTCTTT. Amino acids: CSVESGPTEAFF.

CDR3 amino acids: CASSPPLAQETQYF. The DNA of the CDR3 is TGTGCCAGCTCACCCCCTTTGGCCCAAGAGACCCAGTACTTC. The chain couples TRBV18 to TRBJ2-5; D ambiguous. Germline lookup yields CDR1 KGHSH and CDR2 LQKENI. This CDR3 region has 14 residues. The V and J ends lost 3 bases and 1 base respectively, with 9 bases between them. Filled out from reference TRBV18 and TRBJ2-5, the complete variable domain reads NAGVMQNPRHLVRRRGQEARLRCSPMKGHSHVYWYRQLPEEGLKFMVYLQKENIIDESGMPKERFSAEFPKEGPSILRIQQVVRGDSAAYFCASSPPLAQETQYFGPGTRLLVL.

This clone showed up just a few times. The chain uses TRBV15 and TRBJ2-3, with D possibly matching TRBD1 (6 bases). V dropped 3 bases and J dropped 2 bases, with 12 bases sitting between them. Germline loops: CDR1 LNHNV, CDR2 YYDKDF (reference sequence). The CDR3 loop spans 15 amino acids. The CDR3 loop is CATSSRGQNTDTQYF. In DNA form, the CDR3 reads TGTGCCACCAGCAGCCGTGGACAGAACACAGATACGCAGTATTTT.